These T cell receptor beta chains were read from a single sample in a study of blood T cell repertoires in COVID-19. Produced via immunoSEQ multiplex PCR; TCRdb's table is partial and in-frame only. This table holds roughly 570,000 clones, roughly 91% found once. The sample consisted of peripheral blood. Receptor source: a woman aged 45 to 65 with COVID-19, enrolled during active disease. CDR3s include the opening cysteine and the closing phenylalanine or tryptophan. Fields, in order: clone size, D gene, J gene, V gene, CDR3 DNA, CDR3 protein. D genes are given only for firm matches. Expanded clones get a size class; other rows say once, few or many, or leave the size out.

clone size: once; D gene: TRBD1; J gene: TRBJ2-6; V gene: TRBV3-1/TRBV3-2; CDR3 DNA: TGTGCCAGCAGCCAAATACAGGGGGCTAGGGCCAACGTCCTGACTTTC; CDR3 protein: CASSQIQGARANVLTF
clone size: -; D gene: TRBD2; J gene: TRBJ2-1; V gene: TRBV18; CDR3 DNA: TGTGCCAGCTCACCTCGGACTAGCGGGGTGGCCTACAATGAGCAGTTCTTC; CDR3 protein: CASSPRTSGVAYNEQFF
clone size: -; D gene: TRBD2; J gene: TRBJ2-5; V gene: TRBV2; CDR3 DNA: TGTGCCAGCAGTGAGAGCGGGGGACGAAGGGGGGAAGAGACCCAGTACTTC; CDR3 protein: CASSESGGRRGEETQYF
clone size: -; D gene: -; J gene: TRBJ1-4; V gene: TRBV5-6; CDR3 DNA: TGTGCCAGCAAGCGGCTCCATAATGAAAAACTGTTTTTT; CDR3 protein: CASKRLHNEKLFF
clone size: -; D gene: TRBD1; J gene: TRBJ1-6; V gene: TRBV12-3/TRBV12-4; CDR3 DNA: TGTGCCAGCAGTTCACAGGGGAATTCACCCCTCCACTTT; CDR3 protein: CASSSQGNSPLHF
clone size: -; D gene: TRBD2; J gene: TRBJ2-3; V gene: TRBV27; CDR3 DNA: TGTGCCAGCAGGTCGGGGGGGCCTGGCACAGATACGCAGTATTTT; CDR3 protein: CASRSGGPGTDTQYF
clone size: -; D gene: TRBD1; J gene: TRBJ1-2; V gene: TRBV5-4; CDR3 DNA: TGTGCCAGCAGACGCGGACAGGGGGCTGACTATGGCTACACCTTC; CDR3 protein: CASRRGQGADYGYTF
clone size: -; D gene: -; J gene: TRBJ1-1; V gene: TRBV30; CDR3 DNA: TGTGCCTGGAGTTGGGCGACAGATTCTGAAGCTTTCTTT; CDR3 protein: CAWSWATDSEAFF
clone size: -; D gene: -; J gene: TRBJ2-7; V gene: TRBV4-2; CDR3 DNA: TGTGCCAGCAGCCAAGTACAGGGATCGGACTACGAGCAGTACTTC; CDR3 protein: CASSQVQGSDYEQYF
clone size: -; D gene: -; J gene: TRBJ1-2; V gene: TRBV2; CDR3 DNA: TGTGCCAGCAGTGAATACCAGGCTAACTATGGCTACACCTTC; CDR3 protein: CASSEYQANYGYTF
clone size: -; D gene: TRBD1; J gene: TRBJ1-2; V gene: TRBV5-1; CDR3 DNA: TGCGCCAGCAGCCCAGAGACAGGGGCCGGTGGCTACACCTTC; CDR3 protein: CASSPETGAGGYTF
clone size: -; D gene: -; J gene: TRBJ2-3; V gene: TRBV5-1; CDR3 DNA: TGCGCCAGCAGCTTTATGCCGGGGAGGAGCACAGATACGCAGTATTTT; CDR3 protein: CASSFMPGRSTDTQYF
clone size: -; D gene: -; J gene: TRBJ2-3; V gene: TRBV7-3; CDR3 DNA: TGTGCCAGCAGCCAGGGGCGGGGGTCAGATACGCAGTATTTT; CDR3 protein: CASSQGRGSDTQYF
clone size: -; D gene: -; J gene: TRBJ1-6; V gene: TRBV19; CDR3 DNA: TGTGCCTCCTCGCGAGGTGGCGATTCACCCCTCCACTTT; CDR3 protein: CASSRGGDSPLHF
clone size: -; D gene: -; J gene: TRBJ2-2; V gene: TRBV5-8; CDR3 DNA: TGTGCCAGCAGCCCCGCCGTTGGGGGCGCGGCCGGGGAGCTGTTTTTT; CDR3 protein: CASSPAVGGAAGELFF
clone size: -; D gene: TRBD1; J gene: TRBJ2-2; V gene: TRBV5-1; CDR3 DNA: TGCGCCAGCAGCTTCAGACAGGGGGACACCGGGGAGCTGTTTTTT; CDR3 protein: CASSFRQGDTGELFF
clone size: -; D gene: -; J gene: TRBJ1-4; V gene: TRBV28; CDR3 DNA: TGTGCCAGCAGTTTATCGGGGGGCAATGAAAAACTGTTTTTT; CDR3 protein: CASSLSGGNEKLFF
clone size: few; D gene: -; J gene: TRBJ2-2; V gene: TRBV28; CDR3 DNA: TGTGCCAGCACCTCCCCGGGCGGGTCGAACACCGGGGAGCTGTTTTTT; CDR3 protein: CASTSPGGSNTGELFF
clone size: once; D gene: -; J gene: TRBJ1-2; V gene: TRBV16; CDR3 DNA: TGTGCCAGCAGCCAATTCGACAGACTCTATGGCTACACCTTC; CDR3 protein: CASSQFDRLYGYTF
clone size: -; D gene: -; J gene: TRBJ1-1; V gene: TRBV5-1; CDR3 DNA: TGCGCCAGCAGCTTTGGAGATCGAGGCATGAACACTGAAGCTTTCTTT; CDR3 protein: CASSFGDRGMNTEAFF
clone size: -; D gene: -; J gene: TRBJ1-2; V gene: TRBV30; CDR3 DNA: TGTGCCTGGGGGATTTTCTTGGCACAGGGCTACACCTTC; CDR3 protein: CAWGIFLAQGYTF
clone size: -; D gene: -; J gene: TRBJ1-1; V gene: TRBV12-3/TRBV12-4; CDR3 DNA: TGTGCCAGCAGTTTAGGCACCAGGGAAGCTTTCTTT; CDR3 protein: CASSLGTREAFF
clone size: -; D gene: -; J gene: TRBJ2-7; V gene: TRBV7-3; CDR3 DNA: TGTGCCAGCAGCTTAACAGGGGGCTACGAGCAGTACTTC; CDR3 protein: CASSLTGGYEQYF
clone size: -; D gene: -; J gene: TRBJ1-3; V gene: TRBV30; CDR3 DNA: TGTGCCTCCATGTCGGGGTTTGCTGGAAACACCATATATTTT; CDR3 protein: CASMSGFAGNTIYF
clone size: -; D gene: -; J gene: TRBJ1-5; V gene: TRBV30; CDR3 DNA: TGTGCCTGGGCGGGGCAGGGAGGTCAGCCCCAGCATTTT; CDR3 protein: CAWAGQGGQPQHF
clone size: -; D gene: TRBD1; J gene: TRBJ1-2; V gene: TRBV30; CDR3 DNA: TGTGCCTGGAGTAGGACAGGTGGCTATGGCTACACCTTC; CDR3 protein: CAWSRTGGYGYTF
clone size: -; D gene: -; J gene: TRBJ1-5; V gene: TRBV19; CDR3 DNA: TGTGCCAGTAGTGTTCGACAGAGCAATCAGCCCCAGCATTTT; CDR3 protein: CASSVRQSNQPQHF
clone size: -; D gene: -; J gene: TRBJ1-6; V gene: TRBV19; CDR3 DNA: TGTGCCAGTAGAAGGGCGGGACTAAATTCACCCCTCCACTTT; CDR3 protein: CASRRAGLNSPLHF
clone size: -; D gene: -; J gene: TRBJ1-1; V gene: TRBV30; CDR3 DNA: TGTGCCTGGGAAGGACAGCTGAACACTGAAGCTTTCTTT; CDR3 protein: CAWEGQLNTEAFF
clone size: -; D gene: -; J gene: TRBJ1-1; V gene: TRBV6-1; CDR3 DNA: TGTGCCAGCAGTGAGTTACAGCCGAACACTGAAGCTTTCTTT; CDR3 protein: CASSELQPNTEAFF
clone size: -; D gene: -; J gene: TRBJ1-1; V gene: TRBV5-8; CDR3 DNA: TGTGCCAGCAGCTTTGGGGGGATTAACACTGAAGCTTTCTTT; CDR3 protein: CASSFGGINTEAFF
clone size: -; D gene: TRBD2; J gene: TRBJ2-7; V gene: TRBV5-8; CDR3 DNA: TGTGCCGAGCGGGCGCGGGGGATCGGGTCCTACGAGCAGTACTTC; CDR3 protein: CAERARGIGSYEQYF
clone size: -; D gene: -; J gene: TRBJ2-6; V gene: TRBV7-2; CDR3 DNA: TGTGCCAGCAGACACCTCAGTTTAAAAGGGGCCAACGTCCTGACTTTC; CDR3 protein: CASRHLSLKGANVLTF
clone size: -; D gene: -; J gene: TRBJ2-7; V gene: TRBV2; CDR3 DNA: TGTGCCAGCAGTAATGACAGCTCCTACGAGCAGTACTTC; CDR3 protein: CASSNDSSYEQYF
clone size: -; D gene: -; J gene: TRBJ1-2; V gene: TRBV9; CDR3 DNA: TGTGCCAGCAGCGTATGGGGCGCTGGAAACTATGGCTACACCTTC; CDR3 protein: CASSVWGAGNYGYTF
clone size: -; D gene: TRBD1; J gene: TRBJ1-5; V gene: TRBV5-1; CDR3 DNA: TGCGCCAGCAGCCAGACAGGGGATCAGCCCCAGCATTTT; CDR3 protein: CASSQTGDQPQHF
clone size: -; D gene: -; J gene: TRBJ1-1; V gene: TRBV5-1; CDR3 DNA: TGCGCCAGCAGCCAGAGAGGGGGTCGCATGAACACTGAAGCTTTCTTT; CDR3 protein: CASSQRGGRMNTEAFF
clone size: -; D gene: -; J gene: TRBJ2-7; V gene: TRBV27; CDR3 DNA: TGTGCCAGCAGTTTAAGTCGGTCAGGACTTTACGAGCAGTACTTC; CDR3 protein: CASSLSRSGLYEQYF
clone size: -; D gene: TRBD1; J gene: TRBJ1-2; V gene: TRBV6-1; CDR3 DNA: TGTGCCAGCAGTGACCGGGACAGGGGCCCAGGAGGCTACACCTTC; CDR3 protein: CASSDRDRGPGGYTF
clone size: -; D gene: -; J gene: TRBJ2-3; V gene: TRBV12-5; CDR3 DNA: TGTGCTAGTGGTTTTCCCCCAAATGGGTCGAGGGATACGCAGTATTTT; CDR3 protein: CASGFPPNGSRDTQYF
clone size: -; D gene: TRBD1; J gene: TRBJ1-2; V gene: TRBV24-1; CDR3 DNA: TGTGCCACCAGACAGGGGCGGACCTATGGCTACACCTTC; CDR3 protein: CATRQGRTYGYTF
clone size: once; D gene: TRBD1; J gene: TRBJ1-5; V gene: TRBV3-1/TRBV3-2; CDR3 DNA: TGTGCCAGCAGCCGATCGGACAGGGAAAATCAGCCCCAGCATTTT; CDR3 protein: CASSRSDRENQPQHF
clone size: -; D gene: -; J gene: TRBJ1-1; V gene: TRBV7-9; CDR3 DNA: TGTGCCAGCAGCTCGTTACAGGGACAAGCTTTCTTT; CDR3 protein: CASSSLQGQAFF
clone size: -; D gene: TRBD1; J gene: TRBJ1-1; V gene: TRBV4-1; CDR3 DNA: TGCGCCAGCAGCCTCCGACAGGGAGGAGCTGAAGCTTTCTTT; CDR3 protein: CASSLRQGGAEAFF
clone size: once; D gene: -; J gene: TRBJ2-7; V gene: TRBV9; CDR3 DNA: TGTGCCAGCAGCGTAGAGGTGGCGGCAGGGTACGAGCAGTACTTC; CDR3 protein: CASSVEVAAGYEQYF
clone size: -; D gene: TRBD1; J gene: TRBJ2-2; V gene: TRBV6-2/TRBV6-3; CDR3 DNA: TGTGCCAGCAGTTACTTGGGACAGGGTACCGGGGAGCTGTTTTTT; CDR3 protein: CASSYLGQGTGELFF
clone size: few; D gene: -; J gene: TRBJ2-3; V gene: TRBV19; CDR3 DNA: TGTGCCAGTACCCCAAGCCGACAACTGGTTCTCACAGATACGCAGTATTTT; CDR3 protein: CASTPSRQLVLTDTQYF
clone size: once; D gene: -; J gene: TRBJ2-1; V gene: TRBV7-9; CDR3 DNA: TGTGCCAGCAGCTTAGATGGGGGGACCTACAATGAGCAGTTCTTC; CDR3 protein: CASSLDGGTYNEQFF
clone size: few; D gene: TRBD2; J gene: TRBJ2-3; V gene: TRBV6-5; CDR3 DNA: TGTGCCAGCAGCGAGGGAGGGGCCCGAGATACGCAGTATTTT; CDR3 protein: CASSEGGARDTQYF
clone size: -; D gene: TRBD1; J gene: TRBJ1-1; V gene: TRBV30; CDR3 DNA: TGTGCCTGGAGCCACAGGGGGGCGATTGAAGCTTTCTTT; CDR3 protein: CAWSHRGAIEAFF